This TCR beta chain is drawn from a study of blood T cell repertoires in COVID-19. The method was immunoSEQ multiplex PCR; TCRdb's version includes in-frame clones alone and lacks a portion of them. This table holds 200,000 to 250,000 clones, roughly 87% found once. The ends lost 6 bases at V and 2 bases at J; junction bases unmatched: 9. The CDR3 consists of 15 residues. Germline V gene data show CDR1 as SGHRS and CDR2 as YFSETQ. The sequence was obtained from a woman aged 18-35 years who had recovered from COVID-19. Source material: peripheral blood. The rearrangement links TRBV5-1 to TRBJ2-3; the match to TRBD1 covers 7 bases. The CDR3 DNA reads TGCGCCAGCACAAAGCCGGGACAGACCACAGATACGCAGTATTTT. Translation: CASTKPGQTTDTQYF. The whole variable domain, remainder taken from reference TRBV5-1 and TRBJ2-3, is KAGVTQTPRYLIKTRGQQVTLSCSPISGHRSVSWYQQTPGQGLQFLFEYFSETQRNKGNFPGRFSGRQFSNSRSEMNVSTLELGDSALYLCASTKPGQTTDTQYFGPGTRLTVL.